This entry describes one T cell receptor (beta chain). Source study methods: Amplifying reference gene primers gave estimates of nucleated cell counts. Measured with immunoSEQ multiplex PCR; TCRdb has only the in-frame clones, and not every one. V and J calls and clone size are those listed in that table; D and trimming were worked out from the DNA. The sample holds about 75,000 clones, 87% seen once. This sample was included in a study of blood T cell repertoires in COVID-19. Study background: The United States, Italy and Spain supplied acute and convalescent COVID-19 samples. From T cells, B-cell-depleted T cells, or PBMCs came the material, which was cDNA or gDNA.

The CDR3 sequence is 12 residues long. The V gene lost 8 bases and the J gene lost 7 bases, with 14 bases spanning the gap. CDR1 is MNHEY, CDR2 SMNVEV, per germline (reference sequence). Sequenced sample: peripheral blood. The sequence derives from a woman aged 50 to 60 with acute or convalescent COVID-19. The genes are TRBV27 and TRBJ1-1, with D tentatively TRBD1 (5 bases). The CDR3 DNA follows: TGTGCCAGCTCCCTTTGGGGGGGTGAAGCTTTCTTT. This gives the protein CASSLWGGEAFF.